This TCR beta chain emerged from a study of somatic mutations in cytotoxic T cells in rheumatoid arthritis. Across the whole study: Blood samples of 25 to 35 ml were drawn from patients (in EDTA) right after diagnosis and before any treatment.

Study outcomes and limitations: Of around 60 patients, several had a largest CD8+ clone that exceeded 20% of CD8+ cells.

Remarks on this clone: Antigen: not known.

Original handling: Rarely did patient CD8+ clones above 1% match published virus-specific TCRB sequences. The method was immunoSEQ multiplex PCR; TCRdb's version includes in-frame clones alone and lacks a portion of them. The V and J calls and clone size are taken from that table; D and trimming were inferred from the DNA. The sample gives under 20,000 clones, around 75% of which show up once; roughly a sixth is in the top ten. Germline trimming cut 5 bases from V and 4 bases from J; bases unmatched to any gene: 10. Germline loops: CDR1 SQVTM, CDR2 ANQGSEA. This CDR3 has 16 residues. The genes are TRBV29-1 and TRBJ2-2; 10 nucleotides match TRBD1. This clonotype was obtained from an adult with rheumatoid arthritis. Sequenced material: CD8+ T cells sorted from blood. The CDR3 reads CSVLSGQGGVTGELFF. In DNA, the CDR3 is TGCAGCGTTCTGAGCGGACAGGGGGGTGTCACCGGGGAGCTGTTTTTT.